This T cell receptor beta chain was obtained from a study of cytomegalovirus exposure and HLA in healthy donors. Findings and limits, study-wide: Common viral pathogens seemed to be connected with several of the most significant clusters, according to a later analysis. A few CMV-associated chains were confirmed in vitro to be specific for CMV antigens.

A word on this clone: Its antigen is not identified.

This PCR relied on a set of 60 Vbeta primers and 13 Jbeta primers. Original handling: In a later analysis, the count reached roughly 80 million unique TCR beta chains, with approximately 10 million shared. This table comes from immunoSEQ multiplex PCR, and its TCRdb copy is limited to in-frame clones, with some not included. V and J calls plus clone size are reproduced from that table; the DNA served to infer D and trimming. Recorded here are around 150,000 clones; the top ten clones represent 2% to 2.5%. V gave up 1 base and J gave up 5 bases, with 17 bases separating them. The CDR3 consists of 15 residues. CDR1 is GTSNPN and CDR2 is SVGIG in the germline V gene (reference sequence).

The sequencing input was PBMCs. The receptor's source is a young man in good health and CMV-seronegative. The V call is TRBV30, the J call TRBJ2-5; D is perhaps TRBD1 (6 bases). CDR3 sequence (DNA): TGTGCCTGGAGTGCCCCCAGGGGCACCGCTGAGACCCAGTACTTC. It yields the protein CAWSAPRGTAETQYF.